A selection of T cell receptor beta chains follows, all from one sample in a study of blood T cell repertoires in COVID-19. Method: immunoSEQ multiplex PCR; TCRdb's copy keeps in-frame clones and lacks some. Counted here are about 300,000 clones, roughly 90% occurring once; the ten biggest clones make up roughly 1.1%. Sequenced sample: PBMCs or T cells enriched from blood (not recorded which). Receptors originate from a young woman who had recovered from COVID-19. Each CDR3 is given with its conserved first and last residue. The D gene is left open where the match is weak. Clone size is not always given. Where it is, it says once, few, many or a class for expanded clones.

TRBD2	.	TRBV19	15	TRBJ2-3	TGTGCCAGTACCCCTCTAGCGGGGAGCACAGATACGCAGTATTTT	CASTPLAGSTDTQYF
TRBD2	.	TRBV4-1	15	TRBJ2-1	TGCGCCAGCAGCCAGGGGACTAGCGGTTACAATGAGCAGTTCTTC	CASSQGTSGYNEQFF
.	once	TRBV10-2	17	TRBJ2-5	TGCGCCAGCAGTGAGGGGACGAGACTAGGATTAAAAGAGACCCAGTACTTC	CASSEGTRLGLKETQYF
.	once	TRBV3-1/TRBV3-2	16	TRBJ2-1	TGTGCCAGCAGCCAAGTACGAGGAACCCCTCACAATGAGCAGTTCTTC	CASSQVRGTPHNEQFF
TRBD1	.	TRBV7-2	15	TRBJ2-7	TGTGCCAGCAGCTTATGGACAGGGTCCCGTTACGAGCAGTACTTC	CASSLWTGSRYEQYF
TRBD1	.	TRBV5-6	15	TRBJ1-2	TGTGCCAGCAGCTCGGGGACAGGGGGCGGATTGAGCTACACCTTC	CASSSGTGGGLSYTF
TRBD1	.	TRBV9	15	TRBJ2-3	TGTGCCAGCAGCTGGGACAGAGCTACCCCAGATACGCAGTATTTT	CASSWDRATPDTQYF
.	.	TRBV6-5	12	TRBJ2-1	TGTGCCAGCAGGCGAACCTACAATGAGCAGTTCTTC	CASRRTYNEQFF
.	.	TRBV9	14	TRBJ1-3	TGTGCCAGCAGCGAAGGGGGGGCTGGAAACACCATATATTTT	CASSEGGAGNTIYF
.	.	TRBV12-3/TRBV12-4	13	TRBJ1-5	TGTGCCAGCAGTTTATTAAGAGATCAGCCCCAGCATTTT	CASSLLRDQPQHF
.	.	TRBV14	17	TRBJ2-3	TGTGCCAGCAGCCAAGATATCCCGGGAGCAGGCACAGATACGCAGTATTTT	CASSQDIPGAGTDTQYF
.	.	TRBV5-1	16	TRBJ1-3	TGCGCCAGCAGCTTGAGTTTGCCAGCGCTTGGAAACACCATATATTTT	CASSLSLPALGNTIYF
TRBD1	.	TRBV10-1	18	TRBJ1-5	TGCGCCAGCAGTGAGTCGGTGGGCAGGGGGCCGGGCAATCAGCCCCAGCATTTT	CASSESVGRGPGNQPQHF
TRBD1	.	TRBV4-2	18	TRBJ2-3	TGTGCCAGCAGCCAAGAAAGCCTGGGGGACAGGGGCACAGATACGCAGTATTTT	CASSQESLGDRGTDTQYF
TRBD1	once	TRBV25-1	14	TRBJ2-2	TGTGCCAGCAGTCGGGACAGCAACACCGGGGAGCTGTTTTTT	CASSRDSNTGELFF
.	.	TRBV11-2	15	TRBJ1-4	TGTGCCAGCAGCACCCGGACAGCAACTAATGAAAAACTGTTTTTT	CASSTRTATNEKLFF
.	.	TRBV5-4	16	TRBJ2-2	TGTGCCAGCAGCTTGGATTCGAGTACGAACACCGGGGAGCTGTTTTTT	CASSLDSSTNTGELFF
.	once	TRBV7-2	13	TRBJ2-2	TGTGCCAGCAGCTTTAAAACATCCGGGGAGCTGTTTTTT	CASSFKTSGELFF
TRBD1	.	TRBV28	15	TRBJ1-1	TGTGCCAGCAGCAGCGGACAGGGAATGAACACTGAAGCTTTCTTT	CASSSGQGMNTEAFF
.	.	TRBV19	13	TRBJ1-4	TGTGCCAGTAATAACAGGGAAAGTGAAAAACTGTTTTTT	CASNNRESEKLFF
.	.	TRBV7-9	11	TRBJ2-7	TGTGCCAGCAATGGCCCCTACGAGCAGTACTTC	CASNGPYEQYF
.	.	TRBV6-5	15	TRBJ1-2	TGTGCCAGCAGTTACTCTCAAGGGAGGGGCTATGGCTACACCTTC	CASSYSQGRGYGYTF
TRBD1	.	TRBV7-2	14	TRBJ2-5	TGTGCCAGCAGCTTAATCGGGACAGAGAAGACCCAGTACTTC	CASSLIGTEKTQYF
.	.	TRBV5-5	14	TRBJ2-5	TGTGCCAGCAGCTTGCGGGGAGGTCGAGAGACCCAGTACTTC	CASSLRGGRETQYF
.	.	TRBV7-8	20	TRBJ2-7	TGTGCCAGCAGTTATAGCCATGGGTCCATAAACAGGGCCCTCTCGTCCGAGCAGTACTTC	CASSYSHGSINRALSSEQYF
TRBD2	.	TRBV18	16	TRBJ2-7	TGTGCCAGCTCACCGGGGAGGGGGACTAGCGGGACTAAGCAGTACTTC	CASSPGRGTSGTKQYF
.	.	TRBV7-3	14	TRBJ2-3	TGTGCCAGCAGCATAGACAGAGACACAGATACGCAGTATTTT	CASSIDRDTDTQYF
.	many	TRBV11-2	12	TRBJ1-2	TGTGCCAGCAGCTTAGAGGGCCAGCTCTACACCTTC	CASSLEGQLYTF